This T cell receptor (beta chain) was profiled in a study of blood T cell repertoires in COVID-19. Study-wide context: Samples of COVID-19 (acute and convalescent) were obtained from the United States, Italy and Spain. Nucleic acid was either cDNA or gDNA, and it came from T cells, B-cell-depleted T cells, or PBMCs.

TCRdb's copy holds only in-frame clones and misses some; the assay was immunoSEQ multiplex PCR. The repertoire includes about 200,000 clones, 80% to 90% of them detected once, and 13% sits in the top ten. CDR1 and CDR2 (germline): SGHDT, YYEEEE. This CDR3 is built from 15 residues. Unmatched junction bases numbered 10, after V lost 6 bases and J lost 4 bases. This clone came up a few times. The receptor was isolated from a human donor in a cohort sampled during active COVID-19. The V call is TRBV5-6, the J call TRBJ2-1; 7 positions agree with TRBD1. Sequences were obtained from peripheral blood. For the CDR3, the DNA is TGTGCCAGCACCCTCACCGGGACAGAGTACAATGAGCAGTTCTTC. This sequence encodes CASTLTGTEYNEQFF.